The 4 T cell receptor beta chains reported below all come from one sample, sequenced in a study of blood T cells in healthy people across ages. A sample-barcoded 5' primer and a J-beta primer mix were used in a second PCR of roughly 6 to 11 cycles. Via MiXCR, TCRdb re-called the 5' RACE reads, giving one row per CDR3 protein. Among about 1.6 million distinct CDR3 sequences, approximately 32% were seen once, and the ten largest hold roughly 12%. Material for sequencing was blood. These receptors were collected from a woman in her thirties in good health.

The rearrangement links TRBV6-5 to TRBJ2-1, with D unclear. The germline V gene has CDR1 MNHEY and CDR2 SVGAGI. Trimming removed 2 bases at V and 0 bases at J, with 8 bases between. There are 15 residues in the CDR3. The CDR3 nucleotides are TGTGCCAGCAGTTACCAGGAGAGCTCCTACAATGAGCAGTTCTTC. Residues: CASSYQESSYNEQFF.

In the case of this clonotype: Mismatch with germline at one junction end may stem from a read error. This chain uses TRBV6-1 with TRBJ2-3; tentatively, D is TRBD2 (5 bases). The CDR3 is 15 amino acids. Per the germline V gene, CDR1 is MNHNS and CDR2 is SASEGT. CDR3 sequence (DNA): TGTACCAGCAGTGAAAATGTAGCGCGCACAGATACGCAGTATTTT. Residues: CTSSENVARTDTQYF.

This clonotype was counted many times. This chain connects TRBV9 to TRBJ2-7, with D possibly matching TRBD1 (5 bases). CDR3 length: 14 amino acids. V dropped 6 bases and J dropped 0 bases, with 13 bases sitting between them. The germline gives CDR1 SGDLS, CDR2 YYNGEE. The CDR3 region has the DNA TGTGCCAGCACTAGGGGCCTTGGCTCCTACGAGCAGTACTTC. Protein product: CASTRGLGSYEQYF.

The chain uses TRBV20-1 and TRBJ2-1, with D maybe TRBD2 (6 bases). The DNA matches TRBJ2-7 better at its end, which makes the J call doubtful. The germline gives CDR1 DFQATT, CDR2 SNEGSKA (reference sequence). The CDR3 extends over 12 amino acids. This CDR3 is CSAKGLNNEQYF. The CDR3 nucleotides are TGCAGTGCCAAAGGACTAAACAATGAGCAGTACTTC.